This T cell receptor (beta chain) comes out of a study of blood T cell repertoires in COVID-19 (dated by TCRdb to the early 2020s). About the investigation overall: Samples covering the acute and convalescent phases of COVID-19 were provided by collaborators in the United States, Italy and Spain. The material from the prospective study consisted of cDNA or gDNA derived from T cells, B-cell-depleted T cells, or PBMCs. Deeply sampled blood TCRbeta repertoires from subjects exposed to, actively infected with, or recovered from COVID-19 were included in the dataset. The repertoires were released in a freely available public database intended as a resource for research on the immune response to SARS-CoV-2. Samples were obtained from the ongoing ImmuneRACE study (first 160 participants) and from 1,200 or so subjects provided by 6 global collaborators. A de-identified subject ID, COVID-19 status, age in years and sex were almost always included in the sample metadata. Where available, HLA class I and class II types were taken from metadata supplied by the sample provider and were not determined by assay-based typing.

Turning to this clone: What this receptor recognizes is not known. No base quality values were provided; no much bigger clone lies one nucleotide off.

The collaborating institutions used their own protocols to collect whole blood in K2EDTA tubes. Collaborator samples were shipped for TCRbeta analysis as frozen whole blood, isolated PBMCs, or DNA extracted from either sample type. The research as a whole found: How much clinical and demographic metadata was included differed by source and by participant, and the metadata was provided uncurated.

Counted from cysteine to phenylalanine, this CDR3 has 16 amino acids. Only the CDR3 portion is preserved as DNA: 48 bases, with reading frame beginning at the first base. Trimming takes 1 base off V and 5 bases off J; junction bases not matched to a gene: 6. From the germline V gene (reference sequence), CDR1 is SGHNT and CDR2 is YYREEE. TCRbeta CDR3 regions were amplified from genomic DNA using the immunoSEQ Assay, a bias-controlled multiplex PCR. The original pipeline was this. Within the assay, amplification of reference gene primers was used to estimate how many nucleated cells each sample contained. To quantify the absolute abundance of each unique TCRbeta CDR3 rearrangement, sequence reads were collapsed and filtered. For each sample, productive Simpson clonality was calculated as the square root of Simpson's diversity index over productive rearrangements. TCRdb holds this immuneACCESS table with in-frame rearrangements only. Some clones are missing; in checked studies, unresolved V genes explain under half, and the rest has no known cause. The D gene and trimming were derived from the DNA, and the V and J assignments and clone size from that table. This sample is represented by around 150,000 clones; about 85% of them were singletons. The ten most abundant clones make up more than 0.85% of the sample.

The sequenced sample was peripheral blood. The clonotype originates from a man in his forties or fifties with acute or convalescent COVID-19. The chain is made from TRBV5-4 and TRBJ2-3; TRBD1 matches 11 bases in the middle. DNA sequence: TGTGCCAGCAGCTTGAGGACAGGGGGCGGGGGAGATACGCAGTATTTT. Its protein reads: CASSLRTGGGGDTQYF.